The 21 T cell receptor beta chains in this list originate from one sample, sequenced in a study of identical twins. TCRdb re-derived calls from the 5' RACE reads in MiXCR, one entry per CDR3 protein. The sample includes 140,000 to 150,000 distinct CDR3 sequences, roughly 3.5% of them seen just once. Sequencing was carried out using memory T cells sorted from blood. These receptors were collected from a young man in good health.

This clonotype has at least ten counts. The chain links TRBV27 to TRBJ1-5, with D perhaps TRBD1 (5 bases). The CDR3 loop spans 15 amino acids. The ends were cut back, 11 bases at V and 10 bases at J, with 27 bases in the middle. CDR1 MNHEY and CDR2 SMNVEV come from the germline V gene (reference sequence). In DNA form, the CDR3 reads TGTGCCTCCTCGTCCCTCCGGGACCCATCGGATCCCCAGCATTTT. Its protein product is CASSSLRDPSDPQHF.

This clonotype was seen repeatedly, ten times or more. The chain has TRBV6-1 and TRBJ2-2; D gene uncertain. The CDR3 runs to 14 residues. Germline CDR1 MNHNS, CDR2 SASEGT. V was pared by 3 bases and J by 2 bases, with 7 bases between. The chain's CDR3 is CASSDDYNTGELFF. The CDR3 DNA reads as TGTGCCAGCAGTGATGATTACAACACCGGGGAGCTGTTTTTT.

This clonotype was detected many times. The chain recombines TRBV5-1 with TRBJ2-1, with TRBD2 identical over 7 bases. Trimming cost V 3 bases and J 5 bases; bases outside gene matches: 8. The CDR3 spans 15 residues. Germline V gene sequence: CDR1 SGHRS, CDR2 YFSETQ. The CDR3 region is CASSSGTMLNNEQFF. CDR3 in DNA: TGCGCCAGCAGCTCCGGGACTATGCTCAACAATGAGCAGTTCTTC.

The chain links TRBV30 to TRBJ2-6, with D unresolved. Germline V lookup: CDR1 GTSNPN, CDR2 SVGIG (reference sequence). The CDR3 contains 13 residues. Trimming took off 5 bases at V and 2 bases at J, with 7 bases between the two ends. CDR3 amino acids: CAWGRTGANVLTF. The CDR3 DNA sequence: TGTGCCTGGGGAAGGACTGGGGCCAACGTCCTGACTTTC. The full variable domain, its missing parts supplied by reference TRBV30 and TRBJ2-6, is SQTIHQWPATLVQPVGSPLSLECTVEGTSNPNLYWYRQAAGRGLQLLFYSVGIGQISSEVPQNLSASRPQDRQFILSSKKLLLSDSGFYLCAWGRTGANVLTFGAGSRLTVL.

This clonotype was seen many times. The chain links TRBV7-2 to TRBJ1-5; D unclear. The germline CDR1 and CDR2 sequences are SGHTA and FQGNSA. The CDR3 runs to 13 residues. V was trimmed by 7 bases and J by 5 bases, leaving 12 bases between them. CDR3 nucleotides: TGTGCCAGCACTCGGCCGGGAGATCAGCCCCAGCATTTT. Its protein product is CASTRPGDQPQHF. The full variable domain, in which reference TRBV7-2 and TRBJ1-5 provide the parts outside the CDR3, is GAGVSQSPSNKVTEKGKDVELRCDPISGHTALYWYRQSLGQGLEFLIYFQGNSAPDKSGLPSDRFSAERTGGSVSTLTIQRTQQEDSAVYLCASTRPGDQPQHFGDGTRLSIL.

Many counts were recorded for this clonotype. The genes are TRBV6-5 and TRBJ2-2; 9 bases align to TRBD1. CDR3 size: 16 residues. Trimming cost V 5 bases and J 3 bases; bases outside gene matches: 7. CDR1 is MNHEY, CDR2 SVGAGI, per germline. CDR3 loop: CASSNGGQGYTGELFF. The CDR3 region has the DNA TGTGCCAGCAGTAACGGGGGACAGGGTTACACCGGGGAGCTGTTTTTT.

This clonotype was seen many times. This sequence joins TRBV6-1 and TRBJ1-2; a possible D gene is TRBD1 (6 bases). In germline, CDR1 is MNHNS, CDR2 SASEGT. The CDR3 loop spans 15 amino acids. The V end was cut by 6 bases, the J end by 7 bases, with 21 bases between. The CDR3 nucleotides read TGTGCCAGCAGCTCCTTGCAGGTGGGGGCGCGTGGCTACACCTTC. Amino acid sequence: CASSSLQVGARGYTF.

In this sample, this clonotype turned up many times. The V gene is TRBV15, the J gene TRBJ2-3; 7 positions agree with TRBD2. Germline V lookup: CDR1 LNHNV, CDR2 YYDKDF (reference sequence). The CDR3 length is 15 residues. The junction had 6 bases not matched to a gene; V was cut back by 6 bases and J by 0 bases. CDR3 residues: CATRPLASSTDTQYF. DNA for the CDR3: TGTGCCACCAGACCACTAGCGTCTAGCACAGATACGCAGTATTTT.

This clonotype has ten or more counts. This chain connects TRBV15 to TRBJ1-6, with D possibly being TRBD1 (6 bases). There are 13 residues in the CDR3. Per the germline V gene, CDR1 is LNHNV and CDR2 is YYDKDF (reference sequence). Trimming pared 6 bases from V and 5 bases from J, leaving 8 bases between. The CDR3 bases are TGTGCCACCAGGGGGGCCGATAATTCACCCCTCCACTTT. Translation gives CATRGADNSPLHF.

This clonotype was counted at least ten times. One end of the junction is discordant with germline, which a read error may explain. The CDR3 region has the DNA TGTGCCAGCAGTTATGCTTTTCTTCTTTTCCGGGAATTC. Translating gives CASSYAFLLFREF. The J gene is TRBJ2-1, the V gene TRBV6-5; TRBD2 is a possible D gene (5 bases). Germline V gene sequence: CDR1 MNHEY, CDR2 SVGAGI. The CDR3 sequence is 13 residues long.

This clonotype was counted many times. The rearrangement joins TRBV18 to TRBJ2-7; D not resolved. Trimming shortened V by 5 bases and J by 1 base, and 9 bases separated the two germline ends. CDR3 length: 13 residues. Germline lookup yields CDR1 KGHSH and CDR2 LQKENI. Here the CDR3 reads CASSKGQSYEQYV. Here the CDR3 DNA reads TGTGCCAGCTCAAAAGGGCAGTCCTACGAGCAGTACGTC.

The chain has TRBV4-1 and TRBJ1-2; 8 nucleotides line up with TRBD1. CDR3 length: 15 residues. The junction had 11 bases not matched to a gene; V was cut back by 5 bases and J by 6 bases. Per the germline V gene, CDR1 is MGHRA and CDR2 is YSYEKL. The CDR3 spells CASSIPGTGINGYTF. CDR3 sequence (DNA): TGCGCCAGCAGCATCCCCGGGACAGGAATTAATGGCTACACCTTC.

There are many counts of this clonotype. This chain links TRBV29-1 with TRBJ2-7, with TRBD1 matching 7 bases. With V trimmed by 6 bases and J by 2 bases, 13 bases remained unmatched. Germline CDR1 and CDR2: SQVTM and ANQGSEA. The CDR3 has 15 residues. The CDR3 region is CSVEFNRGWTYEQYF. In DNA form, the CDR3 reads TGCAGCGTCGAATTTAACAGGGGTTGGACCTACGAGCAGTACTTC.

This clonotype has more than one count but fewer than ten. The chain recombines TRBV18 with TRBJ2-7; D possibly corresponds to TRBD2 (6 bases). In germline, CDR1 is KGHSH, CDR2 LQKENI. The CDR3 consists of 13 residues. The V end lost 3 bases, the J end lost 6 bases, and 12 bases lay between the germline ends. CDR3 nucleotides: TGTGCCAGCTCACCGCCGGGGGAGAGCGAGCAGTACTTC. Translated, it gives CASSPPGESEQYF.

This clonotype appeared many times. The rearrangement links TRBV7-9 to TRBJ2-1; D might be TRBD1 (5 bases). Germline CDR1 reads SEHNR; CDR2 reads FQNEAQ (reference sequence). V was clipped by 6 bases and J by 2 bases, with 8 bases between them. The CDR3 covers 13 residues. In nucleotides, the CDR3 is TGTGCCAGCAGTGCAGGGCCCTACAATGAGCAGTTCTTC. This encodes CASSAGPYNEQFF.

Many counts were recorded for this clonotype. This chain connects TRBV3-1 to TRBJ2-1; D gene uncertain. CDR1 and CDR2 (germline): LGHDT, YNNKEL (reference sequence). This CDR3 has 14 residues. With 1 base removed from V and 6 bases from J, the gap between germline ends came to 10 bases. This chain's CDR3 is CASSQGLPGNEQFF. As DNA, the CDR3 is TGTGCCAGCAGCCAAGGACTGCCAGGCAATGAGCAGTTCTTC.

In this sample, this clonotype turned up many times. The J gene is TRBJ1-2, the V gene TRBV9; TRBD1 matches 9 bases. With 6 bases clipped from V and 7 bases from J, the junction kept 16 bases outside the gene matches. Germline CDR1 and CDR2: SGDLS and YYNGEE. The CDR3 is 16 residues long. The CDR3 nucleotides are TGTGCCAGCACCCCTTTACAGGGGGCTTGGGGGACTGGCTACACCTTC. This encodes CASTPLQGAWGTGYTF.

This clonotype came up many times. V gene TRBV15 combines with J gene TRBJ2-1, with 10 positions matching TRBD2. Germline CDR1 is LNHNV and CDR2 is YYDKDF (reference sequence). The trim removed 2 bases at V and 10 bases at J, leaving 5 bases unmatched. The CDR3 loop spans 14 amino acids. The CDR3 coding sequence is TGTGCCACCAGCAGACTAGCGGGAGTCGGGGAGCAGTTCTTC. This codes for CATSRLAGVGEQFF.

J is TRBJ2-3 and V is TRBV6-5, with 9 bases lining up with TRBD1. CDR3 length equals 14 residues. Germline V gene lookup returns CDR1 MNHEY and CDR2 SVGAGI. Unmatched junction bases numbered 5, after V lost 4 bases and J lost 6 bases. The CDR3 reads CASSFGTGSDTQYF. CDR3 in DNA: TGTGCCAGCAGTTTCGGGACAGGGAGCGATACGCAGTATTTT.

The V gene is TRBV5-1, the J gene TRBJ1-1; D is unresolved. In germline, CDR1 is SGHRS, CDR2 YFSETQ. The CDR3 runs 14 residues. Trimming took off 2 bases at V and 3 bases at J, with 11 bases between the two ends. The CDR3: CASSFDGPDTEAFF. DNA of the CDR3: TGCGCCAGCAGCTTTGACGGGCCCGACACTGAAGCTTTCTTT.

The table lists this clonotype with many counts. The chain uses TRBV5-1 and TRBJ2-7; 14 nucleotides agree with TRBD2. The CDR3 consists of 18 residues. In germline, CDR1 is SGHRS, CDR2 YFSETQ. Trimming removed 5 bases from V and 0 bases from J; junction bases left unmatched: 10. The CDR3 loop is CASSYGGLAGESSYEQYV. CDR3 bases: TGCGCCAGCAGTTACGGGGGACTAGCGGGAGAGAGCTCCTACGAGCAGTACGTC.